In this sample, the clone carrying this T cell receptor (beta chain) turned up a few times. What it binds is not known. The data were obtained in a study of read filtering for tumor transcriptome and immune sequencing. Study-wide context: By R-ISS, stages I, II and III held 8, 16 and 7 patients. Whole-transcriptome libraries were prepared after DNase treatment.

The CDR3 has 13 residues. CDR1 is MNHEY, CDR2 SVGEGT, per germline. V was clipped by 6 bases and J by 6 bases, with 12 bases between them. Notes on the study in general: Dropping single-read clonotypes raised IR-seq and RNA-seq shared-clonotype correlation.

This library used approximately 390 ng RNA and molecular barcoded adaptors spanning alpha/delta and beta/gamma chains. One entry per CDR3 protein, called by TCRdb with MiXCR from the reads. Among more than 100,000 distinct CDR3 sequences listed, 10% to 15% were seen once. The genes are TRBV6-2 or TRBV6-3 and TRBJ1-5; D is uncertain. The sequencing input was a population of CD138-negative cells sorted from bone marrow. The sequence came from a donor over 35 with multiple myeloma. The CDR3 DNA follows: TGTGCCAGCAGCTATAACGATGGTCAGCCCCAGCATTTT. The encoded protein is CASSYNDGQPQHF.